Given below is one T cell receptor (beta chain) in context. In the study's own analysis: Estimated nucleated cell counts came from reference gene primer amplification. TCRdb's copy holds only in-frame clones and misses some; the assay was immunoSEQ multiplex PCR. The D gene and trimming were derived from the DNA, and the V and J assignments and clone size from that table. This sample has tens of thousands of clones, with about 80% found just once. This sample stems from a study of blood T cell repertoires in COVID-19. Study overall: PBMCs, B-cell-depleted T cells, or T cells provided the cDNA or gDNA that made up the material.

Trimming removed 4 bases from V and 5 bases from J; junction bases left unmatched: 6. CDR1 SGHVS and CDR2 FQNEAQ come from the germline V gene. This CDR3 is 14 amino acids long. This receptor was identified in a woman older than 75 with acute or convalescent COVID-19. The chain recombines TRBV7-8 with TRBJ2-5, with 8 bases matching TRBD1. Sequencing input: peripheral blood. In DNA, the CDR3 is TGTGCCAGCAGCTGGACAGGGAGAGTGGAGACCCAGTACTTC. Its translation is CASSWTGRVETQYF.